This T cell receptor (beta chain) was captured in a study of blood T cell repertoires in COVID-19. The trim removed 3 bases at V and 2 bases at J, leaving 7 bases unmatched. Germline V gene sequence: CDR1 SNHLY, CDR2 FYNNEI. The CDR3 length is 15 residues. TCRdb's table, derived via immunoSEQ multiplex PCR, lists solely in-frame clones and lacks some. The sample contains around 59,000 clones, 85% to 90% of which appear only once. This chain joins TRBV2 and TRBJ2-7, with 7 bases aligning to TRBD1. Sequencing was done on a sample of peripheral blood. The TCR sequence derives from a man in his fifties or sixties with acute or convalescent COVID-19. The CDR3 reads CASSEFQGVTYEQYF. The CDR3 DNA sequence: TGTGCCAGCAGTGAGTTCCAGGGGGTCACCTACGAGCAGTACTTC.